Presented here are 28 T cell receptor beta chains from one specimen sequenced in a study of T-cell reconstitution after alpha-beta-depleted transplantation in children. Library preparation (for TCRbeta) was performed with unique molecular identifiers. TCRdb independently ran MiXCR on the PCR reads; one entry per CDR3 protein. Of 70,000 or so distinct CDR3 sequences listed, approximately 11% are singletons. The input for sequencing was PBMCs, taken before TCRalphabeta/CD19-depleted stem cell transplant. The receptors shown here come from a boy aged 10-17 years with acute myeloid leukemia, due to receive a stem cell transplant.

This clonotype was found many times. Here the CDR3 DNA reads TGTGCCAGCAGCTACAACCCCGGGACAATCAACACCGGGGAGCTGTTTTTT. Encoded protein: CASSYNPGTINTGELFF. The J gene is TRBJ2-2, the V gene TRBV7-6; D may be TRBD1 (6 bases). Germline V gene lookup returns CDR1 SGHVS and CDR2 FNYEAQ. V lost 4 bases and J lost 2, with 17 bases in between. The CDR3 is made up of 17 amino acids.

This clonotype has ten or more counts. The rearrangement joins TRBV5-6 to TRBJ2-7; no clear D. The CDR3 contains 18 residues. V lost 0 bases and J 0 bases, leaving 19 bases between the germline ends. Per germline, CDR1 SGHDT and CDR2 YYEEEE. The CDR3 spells CASSLVAFDQRGSYEQYV. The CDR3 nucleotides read TGTGCCAGCAGCTTGGTCGCTTTTGACCAGCGAGGCTCCTACGAGCAGTACGTC.

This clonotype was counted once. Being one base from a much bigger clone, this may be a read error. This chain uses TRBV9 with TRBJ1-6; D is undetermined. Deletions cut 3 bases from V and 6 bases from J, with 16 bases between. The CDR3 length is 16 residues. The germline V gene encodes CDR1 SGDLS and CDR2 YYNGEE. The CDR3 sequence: CASSAWEGRANSPLHF. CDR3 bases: TGTGCCAGCAGCGCGTGGGAAGGGCGTGCTAATTCACCCCTCCACTTT.

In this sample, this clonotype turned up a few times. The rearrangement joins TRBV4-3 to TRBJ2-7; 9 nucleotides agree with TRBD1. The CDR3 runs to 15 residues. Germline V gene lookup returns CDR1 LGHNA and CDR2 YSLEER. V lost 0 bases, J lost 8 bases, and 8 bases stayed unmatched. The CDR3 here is CASSQEGQGSFQQYF. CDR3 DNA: TGCGCCAGCAGCCAAGAGGGACAGGGTTCTTTCCAGCAGTACTTC.

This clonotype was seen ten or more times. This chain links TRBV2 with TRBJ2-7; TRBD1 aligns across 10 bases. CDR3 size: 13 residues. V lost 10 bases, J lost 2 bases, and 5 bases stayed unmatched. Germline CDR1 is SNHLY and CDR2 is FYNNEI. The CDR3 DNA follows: TGTGCCATCCAGGGGACAGGGGCCTACGAGCAGTACTTC. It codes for CAIQGTGAYEQYF.

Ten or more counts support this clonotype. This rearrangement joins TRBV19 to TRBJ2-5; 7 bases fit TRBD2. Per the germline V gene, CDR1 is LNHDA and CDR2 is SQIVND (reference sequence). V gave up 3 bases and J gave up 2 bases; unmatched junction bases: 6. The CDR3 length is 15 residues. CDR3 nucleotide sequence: TGTGCCAGTAGTATGGGGGACTATACACAAGAGACCCAGTACTTC. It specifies CASSMGDYTQETQYF. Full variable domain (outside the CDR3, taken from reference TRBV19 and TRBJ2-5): DGGITQSPKYLFRKEGQNVTLSCEQNLNHDAMYWYRQDPGQGLRLIYYSQIVNDFQKGDIAEGYSVSREKKESFPLTVTSAQKNPTAFYLCASSMGDYTQETQYFGPGTRLLVL.

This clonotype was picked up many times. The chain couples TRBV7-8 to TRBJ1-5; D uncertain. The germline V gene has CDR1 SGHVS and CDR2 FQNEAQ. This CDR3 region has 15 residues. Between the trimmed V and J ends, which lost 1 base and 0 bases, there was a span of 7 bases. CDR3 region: CASSLGQVSNQPQHF. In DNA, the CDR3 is TGTGCCAGCAGCTTAGGGCAGGTTAGCAATCAGCCCCAGCATTTT.

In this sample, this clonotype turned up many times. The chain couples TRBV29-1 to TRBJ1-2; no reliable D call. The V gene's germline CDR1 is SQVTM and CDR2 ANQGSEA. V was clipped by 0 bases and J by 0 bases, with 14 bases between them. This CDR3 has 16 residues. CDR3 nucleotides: TGCAGCGTTGAAGATCTTTTTGGGCCTACTAACTATGGCTACACCTTC. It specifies CSVEDLFGPTNYGYTF.

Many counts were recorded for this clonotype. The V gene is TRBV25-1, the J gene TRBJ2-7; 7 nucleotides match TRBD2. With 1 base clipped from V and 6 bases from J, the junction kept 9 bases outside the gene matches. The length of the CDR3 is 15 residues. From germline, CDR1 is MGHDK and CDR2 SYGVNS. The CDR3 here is CASSEWGGLGGEQYF. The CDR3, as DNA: TGTGCCAGCAGTGAATGGGGGGGGTTAGGCGGCGAGCAGTACTTC.

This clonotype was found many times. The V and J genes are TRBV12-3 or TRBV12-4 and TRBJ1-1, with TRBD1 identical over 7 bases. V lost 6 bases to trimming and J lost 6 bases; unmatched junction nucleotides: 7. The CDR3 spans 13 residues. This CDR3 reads CASSPGGGAEAFF. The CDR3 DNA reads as TGTGCCAGCAGCCCAGGGGGAGGAGCTGAAGCTTTCTTT.

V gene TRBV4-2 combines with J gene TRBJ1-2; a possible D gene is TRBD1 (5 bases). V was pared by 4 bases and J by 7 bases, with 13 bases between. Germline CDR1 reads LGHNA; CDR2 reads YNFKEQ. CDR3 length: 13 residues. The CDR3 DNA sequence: TGTGCCAGCAGCCCAGGGACGAGGGGTGGCTACACCTTC. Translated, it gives CASSPGTRGGYTF.

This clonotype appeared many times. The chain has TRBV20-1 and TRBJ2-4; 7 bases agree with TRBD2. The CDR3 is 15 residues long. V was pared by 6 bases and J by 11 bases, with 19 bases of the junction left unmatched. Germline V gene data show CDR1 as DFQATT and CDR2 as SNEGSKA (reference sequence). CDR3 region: CSATPGSGWGRVQYF. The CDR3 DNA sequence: TGCAGTGCCACCCCGGGGTCAGGGTGGGGGAGGGTTCAGTACTTC.

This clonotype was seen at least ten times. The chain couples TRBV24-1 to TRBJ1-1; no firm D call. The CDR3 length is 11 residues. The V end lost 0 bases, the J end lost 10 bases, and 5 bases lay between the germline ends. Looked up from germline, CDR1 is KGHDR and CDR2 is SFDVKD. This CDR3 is CATSDLQRAFF. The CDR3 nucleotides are TGTGCCACCAGTGATTTGCAGCGAGCTTTCTTT.

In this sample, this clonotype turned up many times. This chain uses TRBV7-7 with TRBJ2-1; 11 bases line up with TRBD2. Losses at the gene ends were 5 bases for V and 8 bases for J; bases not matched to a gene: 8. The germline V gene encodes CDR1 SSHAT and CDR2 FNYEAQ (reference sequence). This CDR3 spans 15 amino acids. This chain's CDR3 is CASSPSGGISDEQFF. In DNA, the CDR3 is TGTGCCAGCAGCCCTAGCGGGGGGATCTCGGATGAGCAGTTCTTC.

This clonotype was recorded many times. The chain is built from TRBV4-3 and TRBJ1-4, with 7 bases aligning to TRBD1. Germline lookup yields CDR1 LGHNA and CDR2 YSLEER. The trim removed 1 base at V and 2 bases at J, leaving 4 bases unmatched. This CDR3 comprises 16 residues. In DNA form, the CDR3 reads TGCGCCAGCAGCCAAGGTGCGACAGGGACTAATGAAAAACTGTTTTTT. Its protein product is CASSQGATGTNEKLFF.

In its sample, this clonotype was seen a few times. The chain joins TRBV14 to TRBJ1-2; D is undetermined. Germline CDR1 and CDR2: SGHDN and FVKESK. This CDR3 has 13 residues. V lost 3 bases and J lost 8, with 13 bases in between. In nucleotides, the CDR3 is TGTGCCAGCAGCCAGGTGGGCACCGGCGGCTACACCTTC. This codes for CASSQVGTGGYTF.

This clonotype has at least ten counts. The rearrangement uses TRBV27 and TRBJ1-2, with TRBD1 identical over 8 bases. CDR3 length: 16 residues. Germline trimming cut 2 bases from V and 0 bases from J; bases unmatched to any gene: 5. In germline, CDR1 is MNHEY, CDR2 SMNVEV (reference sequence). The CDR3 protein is CASSLRSGGPNYGYTF. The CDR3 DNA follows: TGTGCCAGCAGTTTAAGGTCAGGGGGCCCTAACTATGGCTACACCTTC.

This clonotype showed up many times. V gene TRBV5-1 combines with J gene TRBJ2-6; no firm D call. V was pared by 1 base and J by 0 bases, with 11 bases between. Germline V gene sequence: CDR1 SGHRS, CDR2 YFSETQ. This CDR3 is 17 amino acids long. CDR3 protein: CASSLSSKGSGANVLTF. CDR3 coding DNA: TGCGCCAGCAGCTTGAGTTCGAAGGGCTCTGGGGCCAACGTCCTGACTTTC.

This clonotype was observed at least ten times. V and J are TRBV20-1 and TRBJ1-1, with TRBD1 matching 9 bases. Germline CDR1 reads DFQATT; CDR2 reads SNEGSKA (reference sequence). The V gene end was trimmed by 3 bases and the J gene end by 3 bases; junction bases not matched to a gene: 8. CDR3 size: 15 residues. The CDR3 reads CSASGLDRGDTEAFF. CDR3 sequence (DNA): TGCAGTGCTAGCGGCTTAGACAGGGGGGACACTGAAGCTTTCTTT.

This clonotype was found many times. The CDR3 nucleotides are TGTGCCAGCAGTAGACTAGGACTAGCGGGATCAGTCGGGGAGCTGTTTTTT. The encoded protein is CASSRLGLAGSVGELFF. The chain uses TRBV12-3 or TRBV12-4 and TRBJ2-2, with 12 bases lining up with TRBD2. J gave up 7 bases and V 5 bases, and 11 bases lay outside the gene matches. The length of the CDR3 is 17 residues.

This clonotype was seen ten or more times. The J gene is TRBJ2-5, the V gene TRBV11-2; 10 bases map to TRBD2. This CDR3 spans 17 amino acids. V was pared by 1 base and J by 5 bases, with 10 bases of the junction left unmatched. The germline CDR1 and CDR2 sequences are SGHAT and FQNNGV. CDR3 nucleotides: TGTGCCAGCAGCTTAGGGTCGGCAGCGGGAGGGCGGGAGACCCAGTACTTC. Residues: CASSLGSAAGGRETQYF.

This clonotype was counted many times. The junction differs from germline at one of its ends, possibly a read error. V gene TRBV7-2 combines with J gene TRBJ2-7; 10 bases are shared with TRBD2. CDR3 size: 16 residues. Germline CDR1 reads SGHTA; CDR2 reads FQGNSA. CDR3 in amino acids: CVSTPGALAGKFEQYF. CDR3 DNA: TGTGTCAGCACCCCCGGGGCACTAGCGGGAAAATTCGAGCAGTACTTC.

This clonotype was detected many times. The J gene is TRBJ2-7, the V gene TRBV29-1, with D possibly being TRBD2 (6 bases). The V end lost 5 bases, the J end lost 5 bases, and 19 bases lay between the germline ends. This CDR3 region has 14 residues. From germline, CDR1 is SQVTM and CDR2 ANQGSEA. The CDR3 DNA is TGCAGCGTTTCGTCAACGGGAGTTTCTGACGAGCAGTACTTC. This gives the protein CSVSSTGVSDEQYF.

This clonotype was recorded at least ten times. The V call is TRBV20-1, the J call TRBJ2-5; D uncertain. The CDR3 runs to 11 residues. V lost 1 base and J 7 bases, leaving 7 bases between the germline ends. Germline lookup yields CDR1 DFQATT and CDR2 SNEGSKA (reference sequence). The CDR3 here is CSARARGTQYF. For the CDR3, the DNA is TGCAGTGCTAGAGCCCGAGGGACCCAGTACTTC.

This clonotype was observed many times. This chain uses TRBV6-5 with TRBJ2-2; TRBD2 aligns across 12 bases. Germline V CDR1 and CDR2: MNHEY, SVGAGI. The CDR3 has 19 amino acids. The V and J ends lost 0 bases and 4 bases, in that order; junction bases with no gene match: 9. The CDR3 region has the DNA TGTGCCAGCAGTTACTCAGGCCTAGCGGGAGGGCCTGGCACCGGGGAGCTGTTTTTT. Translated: CASSYSGLAGGPGTGELFF.

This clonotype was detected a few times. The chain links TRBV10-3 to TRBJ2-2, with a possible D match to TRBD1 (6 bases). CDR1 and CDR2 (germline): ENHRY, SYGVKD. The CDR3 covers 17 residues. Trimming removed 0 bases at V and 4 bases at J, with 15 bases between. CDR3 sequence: CAISESNVGTRTGELFF. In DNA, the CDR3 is TGTGCCATCAGTGAGTCTAATGTTGGGACACGCACCGGGGAGCTGTTTTTT.

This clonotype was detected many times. The CDR3 protein is CASSLRGSGNTIYF. CDR3 coding DNA: TGCGCCAGCAGCTTGAGGGGTTCTGGAAACACCATATATTTT. The V and J genes are TRBV5-1 and TRBJ1-3; D perhaps matches TRBD1 (5 bases). There are 14 residues in the CDR3. V was clipped by 1 base and J by 1 base, with 6 bases between them. Germline V gene sequence: CDR1 SGHRS, CDR2 YFSETQ. Full variable domain (rest looked up from reference TRBV5-1 and TRBJ1-3): KAGVTQTPRYLIKTRGQQVTLSCSPISGHRSVSWYQQTPGQGLQFLFEYFSETQRNKGNFPGRFSGRQFSNSRSEMNVSTLELGDSALYLCASSLRGSGNTIYFGEGSWLTVV.

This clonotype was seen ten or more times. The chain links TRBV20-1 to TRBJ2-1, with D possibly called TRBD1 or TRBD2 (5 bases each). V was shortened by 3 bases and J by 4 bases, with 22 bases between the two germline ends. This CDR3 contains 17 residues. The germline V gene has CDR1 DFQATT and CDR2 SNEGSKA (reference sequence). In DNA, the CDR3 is TGCAGTGCTAGGTCCCCCCGGGACGGGATCTCGTACAATGAGCAGTTCTTC. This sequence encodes CSARSPRDGISYNEQFF.